This TCR beta chain emerged from a study of Ad26.COV2.S vaccination and SARS-CoV-2 variants. In the study overall: Into the muscle, Ad26.COV2.S was dosed once or twice, 56 days apart.

The protocol was immunoSEQ multiplex PCR, while the TCRdb copy is restricted to in-frame clones and leaves out a portion. The repertoire holds around 450,000 clones, with about nine tenths as singletons. Points from the study as a whole: The analyses of TCR breadth and depth may have understated the size of total T cell responses. Breadth measured for non-spike TCRs was similar across vaccine and placebo recipients.

Treatment denoted: about 20 received Ad26.COV2.S at low or high dose, single or two shots; 5 received placebo; per-sample allocation not given. Specimens were obtained on day 63 following the first vaccine or placebo injection. In the vaccine, an Ad26 vector expressed the SARS-CoV-2 spike of the Wuhan strain. The CDR3 runs to 14 residues. After removal of 7 bases from V and 1 base from J, the junction contained 5 bases not matched to a gene. Germline CDR1 GTSNPN, CDR2 SVGIG (reference sequence). About this clone itself: Antigen specificity is unknown.

The specimen comprised peripheral blood, sampled in a trial of Ad26.COV2.S vaccine versus placebo. The clonotype was recovered from a person aged 18-65 years who received the Ad26.COV2.S COVID-19 vaccine or a placebo. The V and J genes are TRBV30 and TRBJ2-7; the match to TRBD2 covers 12 bases. CDR3 sequence (DNA): TGTGCCTCGAAGACTAGCGGGAGTTCCTACGAGCAGTACTTC. Protein: CASKTSGSSYEQYF.